This T cell receptor beta chain was sequenced for a study of identical twins. TCRdb analysed the 5' RACE reads with MiXCR anew, one entry per CDR3 protein. This sample has about 520,000 distinct CDR3 sequences, with approximately 22% found just once. The study, taken as a whole, reports: The presence of invariant MAIT and iNKT cells could partly confound analyses of zero-insertion sequences.

With 4 bases removed from V and 8 bases from J, the gap between germline ends came to 15 bases. CDR3 size: 14 residues. In germline, CDR1 is SGHRS, CDR2 YFSETQ. This clonotype was seen a few times. Its matching antigen is unknown. Another study also made use of these data, one on T cells expressing NK-cell markers. Per that paper: Researchers got TCR beta repertoires out of sorted CD3+CD56+NKG2C+, CD3+CD56+NKG2C- and CD3+CD56-NKG2C+ T cells.

This TCR was recovered from a young woman in good health. The chain is built from TRBV5-1 and TRBJ1-4; TRBD1 might be the D (5 bases). The material sequenced was CD4+ T cells sorted from blood. For the CDR3, the DNA is TGCGCCAGCAGCCTGACGACAGTACCAGAAAAACTGTTTTTT. Translation: CASSLTTVPEKLFF. Complete variable domain (other parts from reference TRBV5-1 and TRBJ1-4): KAGVTQTPRYLIKTRGQQVTLSCSPISGHRSVSWYQQTPGQGLQFLFEYFSETQRNKGNFPGRFSGRQFSNSRSEMNVSTLELGDSALYLCASSLTTVPEKLFFGSGTQLSVL.